A selection of T cell receptor beta chains follows, all from one sample in a study of T cell repertoires in cytomegalovirus infection. TCRdb recomputed calls from the reads with MiXCR, one row per CDR3 protein. The sample has some 110,000 distinct CDR3 sequences; around 10% are singletons. No antigen is known for these receptors. Sequenced material: PBMCs, sequenced either directly or after in vitro stimulation (not recorded which). The receptor set was obtained from a human donor in good health (CMV status not recorded). Some clones in this sample may be carry-over from other donors' samples. Each CDR3 is given without its conserved first and last residue. Fields, in order: J gene, CDR3 length, V gene, CDR3 protein.

J: TRBJ2-6; length: 10; V: TRBV7-2; CDR3: ASSGGYNVLT
J: TRBJ2-1; length: 11; V: TRBV7-2; CDR3: ASRGQRVNEQF
J: TRBJ1-1; length: 12; V: TRBV4-2; CDR3: ASSHKGHGTEAF
J: TRBJ1-1; length: 11; V: TRBV7-2; CDR3: ASILTGNTEAF
J: TRBJ2-7; length: 11; V: TRBV7-8; CDR3: ATTGPPNYEQY
J: TRBJ1-2; length: 11; V: TRBV7-9; CDR3: ASSSTGNYGYT
J: TRBJ1-2; length: 14; V: TRBV11-1; CDR3: ASSRTSPGVPRGYT
J: TRBJ1-4; length: 12; V: TRBV7-2; CDR3: ASSLGATNEKLF
J: TRBJ1-2; length: 13; V: TRBV6-6; CDR3: ASSGERGQSYGYT
J: TRBJ1-2; length: 11; V: TRBV5-6; CDR3: ASSLKGGPGYT
J: TRBJ2-7; length: 12; V: TRBV5-4; CDR3: ASSSRTVPTEQY
J: TRBJ1-1; length: 14; V: TRBV7-8; CDR3: ASSDHRRPLGTEAF
J: TRBJ1-1; length: 13; V: TRBV5-1; CDR3: ASSLGGARNTEAF
J: TRBJ1-1; length: 9; V: TRBV29-1; CDR3: SAWWDTEAF
J: TRBJ1-1; length: 15; V: TRBV27; CDR3: ASSLDWGGRMNTEAF
J: TRBJ1-4; length: 13; V: TRBV6-5; CDR3: ASLTKDRGRQKLF
J: TRBJ1-3; length: 13; V: TRBV7-9; CDR3: ASSSRTGAGNTIY
J: TRBJ1-6; length: 13; V: TRBV6-5; CDR3: ASSYTGTGELPLH
J: TRBJ2-5; length: 14; V: TRBV6-6; CDR3: ASSQTPSGTGGSQY
J: TRBJ2-3; length: 19; V: TRBV19; CDR3: ASSMVGRGLAGGLYTDTQY
J: TRBJ1-4; length: 18; V: TRBV4-2; CDR3: ASSQDGYRFNPVANEKLF
J: TRBJ2-3; length: 14; V: TRBV7-2; CDR3: ASSPLAGGMLDTQY